The T cell receptor (beta chain) under discussion was sequenced for a study of CD4 and CD8 cells across lung adenocarcinoma regions. The patients had localized lung adenocarcinoma, a non-small cell subtype. In TCRdb, the PCR reads were re-called with MiXCR into one record per CDR3 protein. The top ten clones hold 20% to 25% of a sample with 20,000 to 25,000 distinct CDR3 sequences, 52% of them seen once. A single count supports this clonotype. The junction shows a germline mismatch at one end, possibly a read error. The CDR3 runs to 14 residues. In germline, CDR1 is MNHNS, CDR2 SASEGT. The chain is built from TRBV6-1 and TRBJ2-3, with D maybe TRBD2 (7 bases). The source of this sequence is a male donor with lung adenocarcinoma. The CD4 and CD8 labels of this study may be unreliable. Sample: CD4+ T cells from the center of a lung tumor. The CDR3, as DNA: TGTGGCAGCAGGGGCGAGCGGGGTAAGGTTACGCAGTACTTT. Encoded protein: CGSRGERGKVTQYF.